The T cell receptor beta chain described here comes from a study of blood T cell repertoires in COVID-19. Study context: COVID-19 samples from acute and convalescent phases originated in the United States, Italy and Spain. PBMCs, B-cell-depleted T cells, or T cells were the source of the cDNA or gDNA that made up the material.

Profiling relied on immunoSEQ multiplex PCR, and the TCRdb table lists in-frame clones only, not all of them. The sample shows about 180,000 clones, about 88% of them seen only once. The cohort comprised adults aged about 18 to 100 years residing in about two dozen US areas. Input material: PBMCs or T cells enriched from blood (not recorded which). The receptor was derived from a human donor with acute COVID-19. The donor label of this sample is uncertain.

CDR3 sequence (DNA): TGTGCCTGGTCCCGGGACAGGTTTTTTAACACTGAAGCTTTCTTT. Protein sequence: CAWSRDRFFNTEAFF. The V call is TRBV30, the J call TRBJ1-1; TRBD1 matches 8 bases. This CDR3 spans 15 amino acids. Germline CDR1 reads GTSNPN; CDR2 reads SVGIG (reference sequence). Trimming removed 5 bases from V and 2 bases from J; junction bases left unmatched: 10.